The 21 T cell receptor beta chains reported below all come from one sample, sequenced in a study of identical twins (TCRdb year 2016). Library generation was performed with 5' RACE. The listed sequencing device is Illumina HiSeq 2000. Using fastp trimming at Q25 and MiXCR clonotype assembly, TCRdb reanalyzed the public sequencing data and kept in-frame beta chains. CDR3 protein duplicates are merged, each entry listing the most common genes and DNA. This sample gives about 550,000 distinct CDR3 sequences in total; around 20% of them show up just once. Of the sample, 0.48% falls within the top ten clones. The same data also went into a second study, on yellow fever vaccine responses in identical twins.

Material for sequencing was CD4+ T cells sorted from blood. These receptors were collected from a woman between 18 and 30 years old in good health.

This clonotype was counted between two and nine times. This chain uses TRBV7-9 with TRBJ2-5, with 10 bases aligning to TRBD2. The V and J ends lost 1 base and 4 bases, in that order; junction bases with no gene match: 6. From germline, CDR1 is SEHNR and CDR2 FQNEAQ (reference sequence). The CDR3 is 16 residues long. The CDR3: CASSLGSGGVSETQYF. For the CDR3, the DNA is TGTGCCAGCAGCTTAGGAAGCGGGGGGGTGTCAGAGACCCAGTACTTC.

The chain employs TRBV10-3 and TRBJ1-1, with D unresolved. Trimming took off 2 bases at V and 6 bases at J, with 7 bases between the two ends. The length of the CDR3 is 12 residues. Per the germline V gene, CDR1 is ENHRY and CDR2 is SYGVKD. CDR3 coding DNA: TGTGCCATCAGTGAGGGACTTCCTGAAGCTTTCTTT. Its translation is CAISEGLPEAFF.

The genes are TRBV3-1 and TRBJ2-2; D remains unclear. The CDR3 runs 16 residues. CDR1 is LGHDT and CDR2 is YNNKEL in the germline V gene (reference sequence). Trimming took 2 bases from V and 0 from J, leaving 10 bases between them. CDR3 in amino acids: CASSQWGAANTGELFF. The CDR3 nucleotides are TGTGCCAGCAGCCAATGGGGTGCCGCGAACACCGGGGAGCTGTTTTTT.

This chain connects TRBV27 to TRBJ2-7, with 11 bases that match TRBD2. The CDR3 extends over 14 amino acids. The V and J ends lost 5 bases and 3 bases, in that order; junction bases with no gene match: 3. Germline lookup yields CDR1 MNHEY and CDR2 SMNVEV (reference sequence). The chain's CDR3 is CASSKTSGIYEQYF. CDR3 in DNA: TGTGCCAGCAGTAAGACTAGCGGGATCTACGAGCAGTACTTC.

Only a few counts were recorded for this clonotype. CDR3: CASSPSRRSYEQYF. CDR3 sequence (DNA): TGTGCCAGCAGCCCATCCCGAAGGTCCTACGAGCAGTACTTC. V and J are TRBV11-2 and TRBJ2-7; no firm D call. The CDR3 has 14 residues. The germline V gene has CDR1 SGHAT and CDR2 FQNNGV. Trimming removed 5 bases at V and 1 base at J, with 12 bases between.

Written as DNA, the CDR3 is TGTGCCAGCAGTTACCGGGGACTGGAGACCCAGTACTTC. It yields the protein CASSYRGLETQYF. This rearrangement joins TRBV12-3 or TRBV12-4 to TRBJ2-5; maybe TRBD2 (6 bases). V was trimmed by 4 bases and J by 5 bases, leaving 11 bases between them. The CDR3 has 13 amino acids.

Within the sample, this clonotype is medium-sized. V and J are TRBV24-1 and TRBJ2-1, with D possibly being TRBD1 (6 bases). The length of the CDR3 is 16 residues. The V gene lost 9 bases and the J gene lost 0 bases, with 17 bases spanning the gap. From germline, CDR1 is KGHDR and CDR2 SFDVKD. The chain's CDR3 is CATGTTGPGSYNEQFF. The CDR3 coding sequence is TGTGCCACCGGGACAACTGGCCCCGGCTCCTACAATGAGCAGTTCTTC.

This clonotype occurred many times. V and J are TRBV28 and TRBJ2-1, with 7 nucleotides matching TRBD1. The germline CDR1 and CDR2 sequences are MDHEN and SYDVKM. This CDR3 is 14 amino acids long. J gave up 0 bases and V 7 bases, and 3 bases lay outside the gene matches. In DNA form, the CDR3 reads TGTGCCAGCATCCGGGACAGCTCCTACAATGAGCAGTTCTTC. Residues: CASIRDSSYNEQFF.

The rearrangement links TRBV5-4 to TRBJ1-2; D might be TRBD1 (6 bases). V was cut by 2 bases and J by 6 bases, with 17 bases left in between. The CDR3 consists of 15 residues. Germline CDR1 reads SGHNT; CDR2 reads YYREEE (reference sequence). The CDR3 is CASSLPQGFKDGYTF. The CDR3 bases are TGTGCCAGCAGCTTACCGCAGGGGTTCAAAGATGGCTACACCTTC.

The CDR3 coding sequence is TGTGCCAGCAGCCCGTCAGCGGGGGCCCTTCGTGGAGAGACCCAGTACTTC. Translated, it gives CASSPSAGALRGETQYF. V and J are TRBV7-9 and TRBJ2-5; 8 positions match TRBD2. Trimming cost V 5 bases and J 4 bases; bases outside gene matches: 15. Germline CDR1 SEHNR, CDR2 FQNEAQ (reference sequence). This CDR3 has 17 residues.

The chain links TRBV12-3 or TRBV12-4 to TRBJ2-7; weak D call: TRBD1 (5 bases). V was cut by 3 bases and J by 2 bases, with 14 bases left in between. CDR3 size: 15 residues. In nucleotides, the CDR3 is TGTGCCAGCAGTTTCGTGGGGCCAGCCCCCTACGAGCAGTACTTC. The encoded protein is CASSFVGPAPYEQYF.

The V call is TRBV21-1, the J call TRBJ2-3; the table assigns TRBD2, which was not confirmed against the DNA. TRBV21-1 is a pseudogene. The length of the CDR3 is 16 residues. CDR3 residues: CASNPRAPASTDTQYF. CDR3 coding DNA: TGTGCCAGCAATCCTAGGGCCCCAGCTAGCACAGATACGCAGTATTTT.

The chain has TRBV6-1 and TRBJ2-2; 7 positions agree with TRBD1. The CDR3 runs to 14 residues. CDR1 is MNHNS and CDR2 is SASEGT in the germline V gene. The V gene end was trimmed by 5 bases and the J gene end by 4 bases; junction bases not matched to a gene: 4. The CDR3 DNA sequence: TGTGCCAGCAGTAGACAGGGCCCCACCGGGGAGCTGTTTTTT. It encodes CASSRQGPTGELFF.

This clonotype appeared many times. The chain has TRBV12-3 or TRBV12-4 and TRBJ2-2; perhaps TRBD2 as D (5 bases). Trimming removed 3 bases from V and 0 bases from J, with 8 bases in between. The CDR3 consists of 15 residues. The CDR3 here is CASSLSGTNTGELFF. The CDR3 nucleotides are TGTGCCAGCAGTTTGAGCGGAACGAACACCGGGGAGCTGTTTTTT.

This clonotype occurred a few times. The rearrangement links TRBV12-3 or TRBV12-4 to TRBJ2-2; TRBD1 aligns across 7 bases. J was trimmed by 4 bases and V by 3 bases; bases with no gene match: 11. This CDR3 has 17 amino acids. CDR3 sequence (DNA): TGTGCCAGCAGTTTGGCCCGCCTGACAGGGATCACCGGGGAGCTGTTTTTT. Translated, it gives CASSLARLTGITGELFF.

A few counts support this clonotype. V is TRBV4-1 and J is TRBJ2-5; D not certain. Germline V CDR1 and CDR2: MGHRA, YSYEKL. V was shortened by 0 bases and J by 5 bases, with 10 bases between the two germline ends. CDR3 length: 14 residues. The CDR3 bases are TGCGCCAGCAGCCAAGATCGGTCGGTGGAGACCCAGTACTTC. Amino acid sequence: CASSQDRSVETQYF.

In this sample, this clonotype turned up many times. The gene calls are TRBV18 and TRBJ2-2, with D perhaps matching TRBD1 (5 bases). Deletions cut 0 bases from V and 2 bases from J, with 10 bases between. Per germline, CDR1 KGHSH and CDR2 LQKENI. The CDR3 loop spans 16 amino acids. CDR3 in amino acids: CASSPPLGPNTGELFF. The CDR3 DNA reads TGTGCCAGCTCACCACCCCTGGGGCCAAACACCGGGGAGCTGTTTTTT.

The CDR3: CSAYSAVPDTQYF. CDR3 coding DNA: TGCAGTGCTTATTCGGCGGTACCAGATACGCAGTATTTT. The V gene is TRBV20-1, the J gene TRBJ2-3; D is unresolved. Germline loops: CDR1 DFQATT, CDR2 SNEGSKA (reference sequence). V lost 5 bases and J 4 bases, leaving 13 bases between the germline ends. The CDR3 length is 13 residues.

This clonotype was observed a few times. This chain connects TRBV9 to TRBJ1-4, with D perhaps matching TRBD1 (6 bases). The germline CDR1 and CDR2 sequences are SGDLS and YYNGEE. CDR3 size: 14 residues. V was trimmed by 4 bases and J by 5 bases, leaving 12 bases between them. Here the CDR3 reads CASSPQGFNEKLFF. The CDR3 DNA sequence: TGTGCCAGCAGCCCACAGGGATTCAATGAAAAACTGTTTTTT.

This clonotype was counted a few times. V usage is TRBV2 and J usage is TRBJ2-1; D perhaps matches TRBD1 (6 bases). The CDR3 is 14 residues long. Germline V lookup: CDR1 SNHLY, CDR2 FYNNEI. Deletions cut 7 bases from V and 5 bases from J, with 15 bases between. The CDR3 coding sequence is TGTGCCAGCACCTTATCCCGGGACAACAATGAGCAGTTCTTC. It codes for CASTLSRDNNEQFF.

This clonotype was counted only a few times. The chain couples TRBV5-1 to TRBJ2-1, with D maybe TRBD1 (5 bases). Germline lookup yields CDR1 SGHRS and CDR2 YFSETQ. V lost 0 bases and J 6 bases, leaving 13 bases between the germline ends. This CDR3 region has 15 residues. Here the CDR3 DNA reads TGCGCCAGCAGCTTGGCTGGCAGGGTTATCAATGAGCAGTTCTTC. It specifies CASSLAGRVINEQFF.